The rows below give T cell receptor beta chains drawn from one sample of a study of cytomegalovirus exposure and HLA in healthy donors. Sequenced by immunoSEQ multiplex PCR; TCRdb stores in-frame clones only, minus some. This repertoire shows 120,000 to 150,000 clones, around 83% found once; its top ten account for over 1%. Sample: PBMCs. The receptors shown here come from a male donor in good health and CMV-seropositive. Each CDR3 is given with its conserved first and last residue. D genes are given only for firm matches. Some rows mark clone size as missing; the rest say once, few, many or name a class of expanded clone.

cdr3_aa | cdr3_nt | j_call | clone_size | cdr3_length | d_call | v_call
CASSILQGEAAQPQHF | TGTGCCAGTAGTATTTTGCAGGGTGAGGCCGCGCAGCCCCAGCATTTT | TRBJ1-5 | NA | 16 | NA | TRBV19
CASSYLNTEAFF | TGTGCCAGCAGTTACTTGAACACTGAAGCTTTCTTT | TRBJ1-1 | NA | 12 | NA | TRBV5-4
CASSFGRVDTQYF | TGTGCCAGCAGTTTTGGTCGGGTTGATACGCAGTATTTT | TRBJ2-3 | few | 13 | NA | TRBV28
CASSLTAQRSYEQYF | TGTGCCAGCAGCTTAACGGCTCAGCGGTCCTACGAGCAGTACTTC | TRBJ2-7 | NA | 15 | NA | TRBV7-2
CASSVGVLGGHGNTIYF | TGTGCCAGCAGCGTGGGGGTCCTGGGGGGGCATGGAAACACCATATATTTT | TRBJ1-3 | NA | 17 | NA | TRBV9
CASKTGGSSYEQYF | TGTGCCAGCAAGACAGGGGGGAGCTCCTACGAGCAGTACTTC | TRBJ2-7 | NA | 14 | TRBD1 | TRBV7-9
CATSSGTGTGEQYF | TGTGCCACCAGCAGCGGGACAGGGACGGGGGAGCAGTACTTC | TRBJ2-7 | NA | 14 | TRBD1 | TRBV15
CASSPRQGIEGNEKLFF | TGTGCCAGCAGCCCCAGACAGGGAATCGAGGGTAATGAAAAACTGTTTTTT | TRBJ1-4 | NA | 17 | TRBD1 | TRBV7-9
CASSLHWGGNTEAFF | TGTGCCAGCAGTCTCCACTGGGGGGGGAACACTGAAGCTTTCTTT | TRBJ1-1 | NA | 15 | NA | TRBV28
CATSDRVQEPQHF | TGTGCCACCTCGGACAGGGTTCAGGAGCCCCAGCATTTT | TRBJ1-5 | NA | 13 | TRBD1 | TRBV6-1
CASSLIRETQYF | TGTGCCAGCAGCTTGATCCGAGAGACCCAGTACTTC | TRBJ2-5 | NA | 12 | NA | TRBV5-8
CASSVLAVRHEQYF | TGTGCCAGCAGCGTTCTAGCGGTCCGCCACGAGCAGTACTTC | TRBJ2-7 | NA | 14 | TRBD2 | TRBV5-6
CASSWGLAGSYNEQFF | TGTGCCAGCAGCTGGGGACTAGCGGGATCTTACAATGAGCAGTTCTTC | TRBJ2-1 | NA | 16 | TRBD2 | TRBV7-3
CASSPGGPSSGNTIYF | TGTGCCAGCTCACCCGGCGGGCCGAGCTCTGGAAACACCATATATTTT | TRBJ1-3 | NA | 16 | NA | TRBV18
CASSVDMAGGGTGELFF | TGTGCCAGCAGCGTAGATATGGCGGGGGGAGGAACCGGGGAGCTGTTTTTT | TRBJ2-2 | few | 17 | TRBD2 | TRBV9
CASSGDSRKPGTF | TGTGCCAGTAGTGGGGACAGTAGAAAGCCCGGCACCTTC | TRBJ1-2 | NA | 13 | TRBD1 | TRBV19
CASSLQGLGNTIYF | TGTGCCAGCAGCTTACAGGGGTTAGGAAACACCATATATTTT | TRBJ1-3 | few | 14 | NA | TRBV7-8